This T cell receptor (beta chain) was found in a study of blood T cell repertoires in COVID-19. J gave up 5 bases and V 5 bases, and 8 bases lay outside the gene matches. The CDR3 runs 14 residues. Germline V gene data show CDR1 as MNHEY and CDR2 as SMNVEV (reference sequence). Assay used: immunoSEQ multiplex PCR; TCRdb lists only in-frame clones, some missing. The data contain under 450,000 clones, more than 65% of them singletons. In this sample, this clone turned up once. This chain connects TRBV27 to TRBJ1-1; 7 nucleotides match TRBD1. This clonotype was obtained from a human donor with acute or convalescent COVID-19. The donor label of this sample is uncertain. Sequences were obtained from peripheral blood. CDR3 coding DNA: TGTGCCAGCAGTATCCGACAGGGATCGACTGAAGCTTTCTTT. Amino acid sequence: CASSIRQGSTEAFF.